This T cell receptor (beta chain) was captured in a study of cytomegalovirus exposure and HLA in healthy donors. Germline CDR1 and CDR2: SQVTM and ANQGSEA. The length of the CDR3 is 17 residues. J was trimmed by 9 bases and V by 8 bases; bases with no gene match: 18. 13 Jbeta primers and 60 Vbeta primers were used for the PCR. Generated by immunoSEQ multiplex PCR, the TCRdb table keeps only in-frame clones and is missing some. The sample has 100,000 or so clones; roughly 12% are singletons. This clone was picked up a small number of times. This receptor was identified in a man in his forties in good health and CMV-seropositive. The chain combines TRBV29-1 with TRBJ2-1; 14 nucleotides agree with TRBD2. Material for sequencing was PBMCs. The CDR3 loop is CSLSFFGTSGSGSEQFF. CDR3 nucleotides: TGCAGCCTAAGTTTCTTTGGGACTAGCGGGAGCGGGAGTGAGCAGTTCTTC.